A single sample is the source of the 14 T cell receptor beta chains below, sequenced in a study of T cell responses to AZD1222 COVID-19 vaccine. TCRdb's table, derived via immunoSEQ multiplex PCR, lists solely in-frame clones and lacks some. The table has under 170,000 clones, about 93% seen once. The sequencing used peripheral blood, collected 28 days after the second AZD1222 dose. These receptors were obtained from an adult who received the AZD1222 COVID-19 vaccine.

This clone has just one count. This CDR3 reads CASSLYRLAGQETQYF. CDR3 DNA sequence: TGTGCCAGCAGCTTATACAGACTAGCAGGGCAAGAGACCCAGTACTTC. This chain connects TRBV7-9 to TRBJ2-5; 7 nucleotides line up with TRBD2. CDR1 and CDR2 (germline): SEHNR, FQNEAQ (reference sequence). The CDR3 has 16 residues. V lost 2 bases to trimming and J lost 2 bases; unmatched junction nucleotides: 8.

Here the CDR3 reads CATELRGRASNQPQHF. The CDR3 nucleotides read TGTGCCACCGAGCTGAGGGGGCGGGCGAGCAATCAGCCCCAGCATTTT. The chain carries TRBV5-8 and TRBJ1-5; 7 nucleotides match TRBD1. V trimming: 9 bases; J trimming: 1 base; junction bases outside the gene matches: 13. Germline V gene data show CDR1 as SGHTS and CDR2 as YDEGEE. CDR3 length: 16 amino acids.

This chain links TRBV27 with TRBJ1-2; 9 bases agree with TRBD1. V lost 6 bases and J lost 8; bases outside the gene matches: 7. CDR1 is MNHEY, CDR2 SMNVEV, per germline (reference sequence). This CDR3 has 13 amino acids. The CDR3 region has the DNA TGTGCCAGCAGGACCGGGACAGGGAAAGGCTACACCTTC. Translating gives CASRTGTGKGYTF.

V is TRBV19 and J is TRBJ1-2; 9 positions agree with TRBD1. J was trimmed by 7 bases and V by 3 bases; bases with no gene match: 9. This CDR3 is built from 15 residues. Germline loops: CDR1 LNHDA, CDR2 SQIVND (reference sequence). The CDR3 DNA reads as TGTGCCAGTAGTATTGGCCTGGGACAGGGTTTTGGCTACACCTTC. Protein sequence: CASSIGLGQGFGYTF.

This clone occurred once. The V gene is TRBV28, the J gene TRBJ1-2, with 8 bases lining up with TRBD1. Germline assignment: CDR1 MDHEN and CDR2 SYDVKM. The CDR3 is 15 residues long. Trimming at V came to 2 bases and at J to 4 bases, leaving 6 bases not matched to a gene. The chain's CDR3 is CASSLPQGASYGYTF. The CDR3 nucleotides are TGTGCCAGCAGTTTACCCCAGGGGGCCTCCTATGGCTACACCTTC.

CDR3 loop: CSASAPGWGRGIRSEQYF. In DNA form, the CDR3 reads TGCAGTGCTAGTGCACCGGGATGGGGTAGAGGTATTAGGAGCGAGCAGTACTTC. The chain carries TRBV20-1 and TRBJ2-7; possibly TRBD2 for D (5 bases). V gave up 3 bases and J gave up 6 bases, with 30 bases separating them. Germline V gives CDR1 DFQATT, CDR2 SNEGSKA (reference sequence). The CDR3 spans 18 residues.

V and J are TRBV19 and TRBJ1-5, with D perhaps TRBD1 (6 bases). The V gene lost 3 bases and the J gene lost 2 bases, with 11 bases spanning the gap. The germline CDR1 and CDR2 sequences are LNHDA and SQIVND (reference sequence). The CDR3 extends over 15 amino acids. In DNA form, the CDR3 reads TGTGCCAGTAGTATGTCTGGGGGCGGCAATCAGCCCCAGCATTTT. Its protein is CASSMSGGGNQPQHF.

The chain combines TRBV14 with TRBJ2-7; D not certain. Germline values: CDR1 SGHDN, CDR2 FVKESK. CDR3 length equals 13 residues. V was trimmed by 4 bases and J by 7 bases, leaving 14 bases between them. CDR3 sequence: CASSPLSVKEQYF. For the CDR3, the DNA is TGTGCCAGCAGCCCCTTAAGTGTCAAGGAGCAGTACTTC. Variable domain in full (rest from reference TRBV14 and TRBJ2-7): EAGVTQFPSHSVIEKGQTVTLRCDPISGHDNLYWYRRVMGKEIKFLLHFVKESKQDESGMPNNRFLAERTGGTYSTLKVQPAELEDSGVYFCASSPLSVKEQYFGPGTRLTVT.

CDR3 in DNA: TGTGCCAGCAGTGCCCAAGAGACCCAGTACTTC. Its protein is CASSAQETQYF. This chain joins TRBV2 and TRBJ2-5; D gene ambiguous. This CDR3 spans 11 amino acids. The germline gives CDR1 SNHLY, CDR2 FYNNEI. Between the trimmed V and J ends, which lost 4 bases and 1 base, there was a span of 1 base. Complete variable domain (other parts from reference TRBV2 and TRBJ2-5): EPEVTQTPSHQVTQMGQEVILRCVPISNHLYFYWYRQILGQKVEFLVSFYNNEISEKSEIFDDQFSVERPDGSNFTLKIRSTKLEDSAMYFCASSAQETQYFGPGTRLLVL.

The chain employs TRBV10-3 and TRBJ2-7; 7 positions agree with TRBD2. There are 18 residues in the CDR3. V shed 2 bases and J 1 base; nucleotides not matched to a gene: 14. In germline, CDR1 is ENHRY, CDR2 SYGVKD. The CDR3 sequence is CAISEPGTTKGWSYEQYF. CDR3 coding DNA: TGTGCCATCAGTGAGCCCGGGACTACTAAAGGGTGGTCCTACGAGCAGTACTTC.

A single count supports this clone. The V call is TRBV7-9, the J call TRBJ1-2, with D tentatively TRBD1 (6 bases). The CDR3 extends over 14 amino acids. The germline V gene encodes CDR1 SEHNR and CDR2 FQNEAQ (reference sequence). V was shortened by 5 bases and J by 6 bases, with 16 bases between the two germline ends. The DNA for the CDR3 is TGTGCCAGCAGCCCCCAACAGGGTTCGAATGGCTACACCTTC. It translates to CASSPQQGSNGYTF.

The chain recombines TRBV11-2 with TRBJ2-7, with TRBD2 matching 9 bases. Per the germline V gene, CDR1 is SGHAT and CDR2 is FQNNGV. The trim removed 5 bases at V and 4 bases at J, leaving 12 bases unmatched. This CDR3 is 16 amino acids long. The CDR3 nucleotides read TGTGCCAGCAGCCCGATCGCGCGGGAGGGCCCTTACGAGCAGTACTTC. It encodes CASSPIAREGPYEQYF.

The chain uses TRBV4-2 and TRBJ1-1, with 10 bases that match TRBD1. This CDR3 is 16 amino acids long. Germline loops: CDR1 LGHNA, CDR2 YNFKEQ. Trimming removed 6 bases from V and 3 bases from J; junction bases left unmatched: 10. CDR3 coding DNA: TGTGCCAGCAGTCCCCACCCGGGACAGGGGCACACTGAAGCTTTCTTT. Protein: CASSPHPGQGHTEAFF.

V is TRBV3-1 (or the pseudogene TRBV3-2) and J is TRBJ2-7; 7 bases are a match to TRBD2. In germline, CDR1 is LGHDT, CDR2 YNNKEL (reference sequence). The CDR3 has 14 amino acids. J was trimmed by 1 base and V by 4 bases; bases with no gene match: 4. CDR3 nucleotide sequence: TGTGCCAGCAGCCTGGGGGGGAGGTCCTACGAGCAGTACTTC. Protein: CASSLGGRSYEQYF.